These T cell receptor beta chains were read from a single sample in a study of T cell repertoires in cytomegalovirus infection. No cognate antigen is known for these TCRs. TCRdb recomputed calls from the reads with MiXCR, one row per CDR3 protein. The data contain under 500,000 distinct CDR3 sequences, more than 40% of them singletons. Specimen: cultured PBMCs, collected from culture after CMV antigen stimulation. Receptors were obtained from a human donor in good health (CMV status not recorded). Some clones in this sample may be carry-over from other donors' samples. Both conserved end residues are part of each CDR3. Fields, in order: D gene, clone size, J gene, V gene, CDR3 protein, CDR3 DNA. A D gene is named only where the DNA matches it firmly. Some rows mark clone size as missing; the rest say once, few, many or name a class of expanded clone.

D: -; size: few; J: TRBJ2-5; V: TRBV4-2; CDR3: CASSQDVAIGETQYF; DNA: TGTGCCAGCAGCCAAGATGTGGCGATCGGAGAGACCCAGTACTTC
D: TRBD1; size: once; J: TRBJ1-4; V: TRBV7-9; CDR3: CASSSSPGQGREKLFF; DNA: TGTGCCAGCAGCTCCTCACCGGGACAGGGGAGGGAAAAACTGTTTTTT
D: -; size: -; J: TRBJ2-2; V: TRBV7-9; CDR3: CASSLPWGGELFF; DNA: TGTGCCAGCAGCTTACCCTGGGGCGGGGAGCTGTTTTTT
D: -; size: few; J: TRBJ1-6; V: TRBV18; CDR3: CASSPGSYNSPLHF; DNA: TGTGCCAGCTCACCGGGGTCCTATAATTCACCCCTCCACTTT
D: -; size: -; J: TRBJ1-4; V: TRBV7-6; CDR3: CASSLDWTNTEKLFF; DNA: TGTGCCAGCAGCTTAGACTGGACAAACACTGAAAAACTGTTTTTT
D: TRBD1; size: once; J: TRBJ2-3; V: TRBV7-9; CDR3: CASSLRQGIADTQYF; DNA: TGTGCCAGCAGCTTAAGACAGGGTATCGCAGATACGCAGTATTTT
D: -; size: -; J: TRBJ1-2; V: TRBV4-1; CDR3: CASSVEQEYNYGYTF; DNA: TGCGCCAGCAGCGTGGAGCAGGAGTATAACTATGGCTACACCTTC
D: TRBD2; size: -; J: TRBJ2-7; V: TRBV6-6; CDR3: CASRAGDEQYF; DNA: TGTGCCTCCCGGGCGGGGGACGAGCAGTACTTC
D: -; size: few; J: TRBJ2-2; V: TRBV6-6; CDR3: CASSRGGGTGELFF; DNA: TGTGCCAGCAGTCGAGGGGGGGGCACCGGGGAGCTGTTTTTT
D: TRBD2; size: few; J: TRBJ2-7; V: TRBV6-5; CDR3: CASRPGLAGGPAEQYF; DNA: TGTGCCAGCAGGCCGGGACTAGCGGGGGGTCCCGCAGAGCAGTACTTC
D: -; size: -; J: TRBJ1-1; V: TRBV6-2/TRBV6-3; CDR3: CASSYLEGNTEAFF; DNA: TGTGCCAGCAGTTACCTGGAGGGGAACACTGAAGCTTTCTTT
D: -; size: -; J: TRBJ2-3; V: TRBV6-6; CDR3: CASSYPDNPPDTQYF; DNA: TGTGCCAGCAGTTACCCGGACAACCCCCCCGATACGCAGTATTTT
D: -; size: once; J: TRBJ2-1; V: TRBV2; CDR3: CASSDVGAIGNEQFF; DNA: TGTGCCAGCAGTGATGTGGGGGCCATCGGCAATGAGCAGTTCTTC
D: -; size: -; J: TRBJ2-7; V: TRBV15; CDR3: CATSRGIAQYF; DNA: TGTGCCACCAGCAGAGGGATTGCGCAGTACTTC
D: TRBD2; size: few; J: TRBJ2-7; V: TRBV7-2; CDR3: CASSWSRREGEQYF; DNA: TGTGCCAGCAGCTGGTCTCGGCGGGAGGGGGAGCAGTACTTC
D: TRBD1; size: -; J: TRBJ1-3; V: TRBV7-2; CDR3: CASSFGTGKGNTIYF; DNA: TGTGCCAGCAGCTTCGGGACAGGGAAAGGAAACACCATATATTTT
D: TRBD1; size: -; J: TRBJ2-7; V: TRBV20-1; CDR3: CSASTPPGQSTHEQYF; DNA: TGCAGTGCTAGTACCCCGCCGGGACAGTCGACGCACGAGCAGTACTTC
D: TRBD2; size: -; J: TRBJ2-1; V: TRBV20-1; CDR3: CSQLAGVYNEQFF; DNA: TGCAGCCAACTAGCGGGGGTTTACAATGAGCAGTTCTTC
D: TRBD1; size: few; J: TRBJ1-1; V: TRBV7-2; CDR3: CASSSRDRGPEAFF; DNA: TGTGCCAGCAGCTCCCGGGACAGGGGGCCTGAAGCTTTCTTT
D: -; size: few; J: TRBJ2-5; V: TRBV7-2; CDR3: CASSYSEVETQYF; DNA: TGTGCCAGCAGCTATTCCGAGGTGGAGACCCAGTACTTC
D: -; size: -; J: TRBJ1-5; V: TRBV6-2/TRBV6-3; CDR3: CASSYSWSGNRHF; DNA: TGTGCCAGCAGTTACTCGTGGTCAGGTAATCGGCATTTT
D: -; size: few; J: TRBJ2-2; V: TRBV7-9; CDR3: CASSPPRSNPTAGELFF; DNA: TGTGCCAGCAGCCCCCCCCGGAGCAACCCCACGGCCGGGGAGCTGTTTTTT
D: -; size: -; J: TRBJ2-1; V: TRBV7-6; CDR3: CASSSVADEQFF; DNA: TGTGCCAGCAGCTCGGTAGCGGATGAGCAGTTCTTC
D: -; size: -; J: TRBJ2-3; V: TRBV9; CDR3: CASSPGVSPDTQYF; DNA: TGTGCCAGCAGCCCCGGCGTCAGCCCAGATACGCAGTATTTT
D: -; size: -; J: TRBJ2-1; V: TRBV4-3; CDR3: CASSQDRFGSSYNEQFF; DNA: TGCGCCAGCAGCCAAGATAGATTCGGAAGCTCCTACAATGAGCAGTTCTTC
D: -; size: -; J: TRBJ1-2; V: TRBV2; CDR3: CASTALEANYGYTF; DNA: TGTGCCAGCACTGCGCTAGAAGCTAACTATGGCTACACCTTC
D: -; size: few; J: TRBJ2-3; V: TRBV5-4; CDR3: CASSNRGFTDTQYF; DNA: TGTGCCAGCAGCAATCGGGGGTTCACAGATACGCAGTATTTT
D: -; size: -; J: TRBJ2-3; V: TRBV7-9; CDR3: CASKLPGLKDTQYF; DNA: TGTGCCAGCAAACTACCGGGCCTCAAGGATACGCAGTATTTT
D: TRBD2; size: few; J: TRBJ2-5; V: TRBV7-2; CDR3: CASSLGGLSKTQYF; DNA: TGTGCCAGCAGCTTAGGGGGACTAAGCAAGACCCAGTACTTC
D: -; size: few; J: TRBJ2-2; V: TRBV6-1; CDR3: CASRSGPGTGELFF; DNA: TGTGCCTCCCGGTCAGGGCCGGGAACCGGGGAGCTGTTTTTT
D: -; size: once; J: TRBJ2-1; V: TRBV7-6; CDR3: CASSPLGGAYNEQFF; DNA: TGTGCCAGCAGCCCGCTGGGGGGGGCATACAATGAGCAGTTCTTC
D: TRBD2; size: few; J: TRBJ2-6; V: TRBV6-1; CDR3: CASRGLATGANVLTF; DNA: TGTGCCAGCAGGGGACTAGCGACTGGGGCCAACGTCCTGACTTTC
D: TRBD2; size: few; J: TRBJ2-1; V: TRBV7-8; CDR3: CASSSSGTRVGQFF; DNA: TGTGCCAGCAGCTCTAGCGGGACACGGGTGGGGCAGTTCTTC
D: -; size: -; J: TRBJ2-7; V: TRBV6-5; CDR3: CASRRSRDLYEQYF; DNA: TGTGCCAGCCGAAGATCGAGGGATCTCTACGAGCAGTACTTC
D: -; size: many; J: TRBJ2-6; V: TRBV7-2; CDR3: CASSLRGLGGANVLTF; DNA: TGTGCCAGCAGCCTAAGAGGGTTAGGTGGGGCCAACGTCCTGACTTTC
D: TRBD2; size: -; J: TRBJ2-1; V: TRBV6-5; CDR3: CASSYSEVAGSNEQFF; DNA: TGTGCCAGCAGTTACTCAGAGGTAGCGGGGAGTAATGAGCAGTTCTTC
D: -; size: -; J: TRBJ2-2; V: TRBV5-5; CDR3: CASSLGSTVTGELFF; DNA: TGTGCCAGCTCCCTTGGGAGCACGGTCACCGGGGAGCTGTTTTTT
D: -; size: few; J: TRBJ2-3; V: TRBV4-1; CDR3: CASSQSHFSTDTQYF; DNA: TGCGCCAGCAGCCAAAGTCACTTTAGCACAGATACGCAGTATTTT
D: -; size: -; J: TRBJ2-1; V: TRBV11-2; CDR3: CASSLDVSSYNEQFF; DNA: TGTGCCAGCAGCTTAGATGTGAGCTCCTACAATGAGCAGTTCTTC
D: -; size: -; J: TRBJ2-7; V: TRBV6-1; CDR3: CASSEVTAYSSYEQYF; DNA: TGTGCCAGCAGTGAAGTCACAGCTTATAGCTCCTACGAGCAGTACTTC
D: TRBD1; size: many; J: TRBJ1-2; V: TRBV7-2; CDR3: CASSLAATGGGGYTF; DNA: TGTGCCAGCAGCTTAGCGGCGACAGGGGGAGGTGGCTACACCTTC
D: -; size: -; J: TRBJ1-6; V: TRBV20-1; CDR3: CSVHKRSYNSPLHF; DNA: TGCAGTGTCCACAAGAGGTCCTATAATTCACCCCTCCACTTT
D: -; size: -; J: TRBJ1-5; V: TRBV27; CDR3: CASSSLLQGYGQPQHF; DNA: TGTGCCAGCAGTTCCTTGCTACAGGGCTACGGACAGCCCCAGCATTTT
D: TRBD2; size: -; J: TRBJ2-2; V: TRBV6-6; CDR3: CASSYSGGEVYTGELFF; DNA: TGTGCCAGCAGTTATAGCGGGGGGGAAGTGTACACCGGGGAGCTGTTTTTT
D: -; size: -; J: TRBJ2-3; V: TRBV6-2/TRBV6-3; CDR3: CASSPSSPSNTDTQYF; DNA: TGTGCCAGCTCCCCCAGTTCGCCGTCAAACACAGATACGCAGTATTTT
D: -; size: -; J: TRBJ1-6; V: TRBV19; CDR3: CASSMRQYNSPLHF; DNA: TGTGCCAGTAGTATGCGGCAGTATAATTCACCCCTCCACTTT
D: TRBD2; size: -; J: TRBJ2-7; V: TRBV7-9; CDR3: CASSPTSGEHEQYF; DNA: TGTGCCAGCAGCCCGACTAGCGGGGAACACGAGCAGTACTTC
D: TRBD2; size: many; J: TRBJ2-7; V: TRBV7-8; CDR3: CASSTGGASGSYEQYF; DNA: TGTGCCAGCAGCACCGGAGGGGCTAGCGGCTCCTACGAGCAGTACTTC
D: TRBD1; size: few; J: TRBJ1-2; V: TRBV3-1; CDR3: CASSYGTDFDGYTF; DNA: TGTGCCAGCAGCTACGGGACAGACTTTGATGGCTACACCTTC
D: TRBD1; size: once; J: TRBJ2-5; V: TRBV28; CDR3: CASSRRQGWGETQYF; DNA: TGTGCCAGCAGTCGACGACAGGGGTGGGGAGAGACCCAGTACTTC
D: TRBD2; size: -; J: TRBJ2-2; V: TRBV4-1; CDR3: CASSHPPAGVRTGELFF; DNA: TGCGCCAGCAGCCACCCCCCAGCGGGAGTGAGGACCGGGGAGCTGTTTTTT
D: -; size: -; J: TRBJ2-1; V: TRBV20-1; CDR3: CSVLDPGGSQFTRNEQFF; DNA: TGCAGTGTGCTAGATCCGGGGGGCTCGCAATTTACCCGTAATGAGCAGTTCTTC
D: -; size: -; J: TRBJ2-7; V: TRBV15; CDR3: CATSGSPGDTYEQYF; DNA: TGTGCCACCAGCGGTAGCCCGGGGGATACCTACGAGCAGTACTTC
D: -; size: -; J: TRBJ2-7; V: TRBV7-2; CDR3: CASSLVPTVSEQYF; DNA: TGTGCCAGCAGCTTAGTCCCTACGGTGTCCGAGCAGTACTTC